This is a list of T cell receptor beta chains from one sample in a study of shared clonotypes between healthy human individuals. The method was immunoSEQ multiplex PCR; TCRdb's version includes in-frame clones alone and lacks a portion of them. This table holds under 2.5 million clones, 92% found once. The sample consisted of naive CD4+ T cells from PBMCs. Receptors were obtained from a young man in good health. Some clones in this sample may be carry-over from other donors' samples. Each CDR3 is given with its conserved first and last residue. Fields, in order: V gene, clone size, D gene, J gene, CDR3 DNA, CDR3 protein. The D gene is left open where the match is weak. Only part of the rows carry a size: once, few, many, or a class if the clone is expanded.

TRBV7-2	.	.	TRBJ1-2	TGTGCCAGCAGCTTAGGAGGGCGGGGCGGCACCTTC	CASSLGGRGGTF
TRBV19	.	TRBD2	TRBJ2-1	TGTGCCAGTAGTATCGCGGGAGGTAAATTACTGTTTGAGCAGTTCTTC	CASSIAGGKLLFEQFF
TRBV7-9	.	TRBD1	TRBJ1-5	TGTGCCAGCAGCCCGACAGGGTTGAGCAATCAGCCCCAGCATTTT	CASSPTGLSNQPQHF
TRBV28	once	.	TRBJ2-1	TGTGCCAGCAGCCCGGGGACTCCCGGCGCAGTTATGGAGTTCTTC	CASSPGTPGAVMEFF
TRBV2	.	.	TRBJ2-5	TGTGCCAGCACCCTCGCGGGAAAAGAGACCCAGTACTTC	CASTLAGKETQYF
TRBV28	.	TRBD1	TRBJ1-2	TGTGCCAGCAGAGTAACAGGGGACTATGGCTACACCTTC	CASRVTGDYGYTF
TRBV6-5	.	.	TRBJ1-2	TGTGCCAGCAGTTACTCATCAGGGAACTATGGCTACACCTTC	CASSYSSGNYGYTF
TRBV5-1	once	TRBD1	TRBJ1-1	TGCGCCAGCAGCTTGGGGACAGGGCTTACAAACACTGAAGCTTTCTTT	CASSLGTGLTNTEAFF
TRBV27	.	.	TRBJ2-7	TGTGCCAGCAGTTTACTCGGCGTCCACGAGCAGTACTTC	CASSLLGVHEQYF
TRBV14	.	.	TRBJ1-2	TGTGCCAGCAGCCAACTAGGGGGGCCCCACTATGGCTACACCTTC	CASSQLGGPHYGYTF
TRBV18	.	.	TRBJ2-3	TGTGCCAGCTCACCCCGCGCCAGGGTGCGGACGAGCACAGATACGCAGTATTTT	CASSPRARVRTSTDTQYF
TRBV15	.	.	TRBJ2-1	TGTGCCACCAGCAGAGATCCGACGCTGAACAATGAGCAGTTCTTC	CATSRDPTLNNEQFF
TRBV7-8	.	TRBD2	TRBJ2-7	TGTGCCAGCAGCTGGATAGCGGGAGGGACCTACGAGCAGTACTTC	CASSWIAGGTYEQYF
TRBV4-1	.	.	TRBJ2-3	TGCGCCAGCAGCCTCCTGACAGTTGCTACGCAGTATTTT	CASSLLTVATQYF
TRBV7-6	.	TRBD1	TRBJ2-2	TGTGCCAGCAGCTTAGTGGCGGGCAGGGGGCCGGAATCACCGGGAGGGGAGCTGTTTTTT	CASSLVAGRGPESPGGELFF
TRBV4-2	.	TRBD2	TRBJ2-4	TGTGCCAGCAGCCAACGTGGCGGTGCCGGGCGGGAGCGTACCAAAAACATTCAGTACTTC	CASSQRGGAGRERTKNIQYF
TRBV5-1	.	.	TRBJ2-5	TGCGCCAGCAGGCCGGAGGCAGGACAAGAGACCCAGTACTTC	CASRPEAGQETQYF
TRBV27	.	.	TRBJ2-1	TGTGCCAGCAGCGCCATGGAGACAAACTACAATGAGCAGTTCTTC	CASSAMETNYNEQFF
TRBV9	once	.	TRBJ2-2	TGTGCCAGCAGCGTAGATGGGAACACCGGGGAGCTGTTTTTT	CASSVDGNTGELFF
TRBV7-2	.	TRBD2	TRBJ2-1	TGTGCCAGCAGCCGCAGGGACTATAATGAGCAGTTCTTC	CASSRRDYNEQFF
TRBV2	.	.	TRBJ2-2	TGTGCCAGCAGTGTACTACTAGAGGCCGGGGAGCTGTTTTTT	CASSVLLEAGELFF
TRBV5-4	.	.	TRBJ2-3	TGTGCCAGCAGCCAGACAAGCACAGATACGCAGTATTTT	CASSQTSTDTQYF
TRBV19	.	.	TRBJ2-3	TGTGCCAGTAGTGCCCTCGTTCTAGCGCCCGCAGATACGCAGTATTTT	CASSALVLAPADTQYF
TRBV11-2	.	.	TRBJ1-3	TGTGCCAGCAGCTTAGGGGGTCACTCTGGAAACACCATATATTTT	CASSLGGHSGNTIYF
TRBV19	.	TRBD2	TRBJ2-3	TGTGCCAGTACCCCTCTAGCGGGAACAGATACGCAGTATTTT	CASTPLAGTDTQYF
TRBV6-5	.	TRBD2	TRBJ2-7	TGTGCCAGCACGATGGGACTAGCCTCCTACGAGCAGTACTTC	CASTMGLASYEQYF
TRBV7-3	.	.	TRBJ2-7	TGTGCCAGCAGCTTAGTCGGGCAGGACGAGCAGTACTTC	CASSLVGQDEQYF